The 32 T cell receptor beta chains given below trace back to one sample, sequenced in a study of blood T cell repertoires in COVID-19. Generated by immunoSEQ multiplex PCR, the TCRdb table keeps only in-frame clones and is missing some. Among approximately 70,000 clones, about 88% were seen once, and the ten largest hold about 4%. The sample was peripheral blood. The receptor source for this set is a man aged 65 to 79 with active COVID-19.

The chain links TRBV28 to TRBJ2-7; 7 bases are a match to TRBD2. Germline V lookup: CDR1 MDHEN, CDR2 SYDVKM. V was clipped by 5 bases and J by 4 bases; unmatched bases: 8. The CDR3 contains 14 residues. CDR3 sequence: CASSPGAGGYEQYF. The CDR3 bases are TGTGCCAGCAGTCCCGGGGCCGGGGGGTACGAGCAGTACTTC.

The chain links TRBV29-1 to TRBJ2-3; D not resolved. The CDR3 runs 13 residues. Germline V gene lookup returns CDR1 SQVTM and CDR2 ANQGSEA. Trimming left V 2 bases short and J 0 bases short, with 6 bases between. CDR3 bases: TGCAGCGTTGAACCCTCTAGCACAGATACGCAGTATTTT. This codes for CSVEPSSTDTQYF.

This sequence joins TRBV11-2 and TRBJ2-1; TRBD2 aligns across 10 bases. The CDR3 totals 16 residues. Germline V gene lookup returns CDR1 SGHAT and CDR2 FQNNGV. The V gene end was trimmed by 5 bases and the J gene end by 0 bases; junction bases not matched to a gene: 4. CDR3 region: CASSASSGSSYNEQFF. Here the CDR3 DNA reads TGTGCCAGCAGCGCCTCTAGCGGGAGCTCCTACAATGAGCAGTTCTTC.

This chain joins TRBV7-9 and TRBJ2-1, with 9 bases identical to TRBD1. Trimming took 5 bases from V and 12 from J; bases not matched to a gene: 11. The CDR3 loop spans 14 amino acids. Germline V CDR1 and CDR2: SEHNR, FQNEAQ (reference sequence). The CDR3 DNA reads TGTGCCAGCAGCCCCCGTAGACAGGGGGAGAGGCAGTTCTTC. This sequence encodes CASSPRRQGERQFF.

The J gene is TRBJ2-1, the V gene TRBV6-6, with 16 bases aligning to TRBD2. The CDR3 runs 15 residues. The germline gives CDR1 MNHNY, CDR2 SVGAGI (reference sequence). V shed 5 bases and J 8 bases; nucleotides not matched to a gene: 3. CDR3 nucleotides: TGTGCCAGCAGTCCCGGGACTAGCGGGAGGGATGAGCAGTTCTTC. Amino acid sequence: CASSPGTSGRDEQFF.

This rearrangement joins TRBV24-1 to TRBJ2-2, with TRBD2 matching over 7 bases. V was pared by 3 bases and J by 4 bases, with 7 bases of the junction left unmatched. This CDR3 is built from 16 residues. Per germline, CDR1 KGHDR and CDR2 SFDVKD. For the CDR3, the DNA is TGTGCCACCAGTGATCCCCGGGAGGCGAGCACCGGGGAGCTGTTTTTT. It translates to CATSDPREASTGELFF.

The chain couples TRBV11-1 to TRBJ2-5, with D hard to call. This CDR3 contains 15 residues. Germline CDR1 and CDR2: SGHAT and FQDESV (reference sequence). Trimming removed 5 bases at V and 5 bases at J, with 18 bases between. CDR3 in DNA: TGTGCCAGCAGCCGCCCCGGTGGCGGAGAGGAGACCCAGTACTTC. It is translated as CASSRPGGGEETQYF.

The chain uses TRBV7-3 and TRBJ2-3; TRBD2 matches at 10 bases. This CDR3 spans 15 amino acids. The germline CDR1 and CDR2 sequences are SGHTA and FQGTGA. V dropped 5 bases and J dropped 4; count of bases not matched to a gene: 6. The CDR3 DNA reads TGTGCCAGCAGCCTCGGACTAGCGGAGTCAGATACGCAGTATTTT. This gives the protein CASSLGLAESDTQYF.

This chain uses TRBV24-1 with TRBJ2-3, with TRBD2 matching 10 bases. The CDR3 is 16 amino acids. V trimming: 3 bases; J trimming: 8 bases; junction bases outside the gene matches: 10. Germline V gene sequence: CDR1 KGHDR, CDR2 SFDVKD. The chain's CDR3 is CATSDPRLAGRGTQYF. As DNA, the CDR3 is TGTGCCACCAGTGATCCCAGACTAGCGGGCCGTGGTACGCAGTATTTT.

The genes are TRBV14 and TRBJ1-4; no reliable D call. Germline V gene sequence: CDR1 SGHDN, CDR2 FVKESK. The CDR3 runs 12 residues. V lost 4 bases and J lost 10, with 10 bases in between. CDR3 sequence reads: CASSPRLGKLFF. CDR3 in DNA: TGTGCCAGCAGCCCCCGACTGGGAAAACTGTTTTTT.

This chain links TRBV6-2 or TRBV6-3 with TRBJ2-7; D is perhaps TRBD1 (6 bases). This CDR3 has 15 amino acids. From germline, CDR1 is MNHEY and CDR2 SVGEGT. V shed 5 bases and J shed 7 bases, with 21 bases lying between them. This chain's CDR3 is CASSPLGQVAGEQYF. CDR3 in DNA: TGTGCCAGCAGTCCCCTGGGACAAGTGGCAGGGGAGCAGTACTTC.

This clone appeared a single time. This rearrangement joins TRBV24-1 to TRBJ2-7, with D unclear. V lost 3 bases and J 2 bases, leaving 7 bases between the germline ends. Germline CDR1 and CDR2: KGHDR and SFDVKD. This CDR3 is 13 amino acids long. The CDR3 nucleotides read TGTGCCACCAGTGATCCTCCCGCCTACGAGCAGTACTTC. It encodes CATSDPPAYEQYF.

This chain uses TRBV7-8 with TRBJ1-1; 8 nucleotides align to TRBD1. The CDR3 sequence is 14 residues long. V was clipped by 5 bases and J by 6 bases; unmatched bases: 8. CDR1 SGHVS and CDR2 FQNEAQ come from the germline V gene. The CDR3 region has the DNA TGTGCCAGCAGCCGGGTGGACAGGGTCGCTGAAGCTTTCTTT. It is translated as CASSRVDRVAEAFF.

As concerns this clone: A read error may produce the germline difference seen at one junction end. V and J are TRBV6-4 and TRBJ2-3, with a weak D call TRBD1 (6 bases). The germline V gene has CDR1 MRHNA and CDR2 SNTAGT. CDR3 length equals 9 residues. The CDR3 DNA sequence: TGTGCCAGCAGTGGGGGGCGGGATTTT. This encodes CASSGGRDF.

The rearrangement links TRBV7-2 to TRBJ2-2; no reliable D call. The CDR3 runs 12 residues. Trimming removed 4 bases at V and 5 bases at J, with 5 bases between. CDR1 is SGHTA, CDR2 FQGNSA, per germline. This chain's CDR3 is CASSSRTGELFF. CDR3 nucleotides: TGTGCCAGCAGCTCACGGACCGGGGAGCTGTTTTTT. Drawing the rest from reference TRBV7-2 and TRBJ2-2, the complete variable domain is GAGVSQSPSNKVTEKGKDVELRCDPISGHTALYWYRQSLGQGLEFLIYFQGNSAPDKSGLPSDRFSAERTGGSVSTLTIQRTQQEDSAVYLCASSSRTGELFFGEGSRLTVL.

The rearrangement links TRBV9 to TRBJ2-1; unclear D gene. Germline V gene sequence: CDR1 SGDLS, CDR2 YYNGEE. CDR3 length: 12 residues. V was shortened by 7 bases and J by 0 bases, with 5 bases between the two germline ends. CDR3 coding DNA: TGTGCCAGCCAATCCTCCTACAATGAGCAGTTCTTC. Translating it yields CASQSSYNEQFF.

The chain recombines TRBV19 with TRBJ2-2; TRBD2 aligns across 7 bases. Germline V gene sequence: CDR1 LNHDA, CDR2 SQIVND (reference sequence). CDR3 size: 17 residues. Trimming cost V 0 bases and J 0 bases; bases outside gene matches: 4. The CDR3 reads CASSIEWGGANTGELFF. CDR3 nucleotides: TGTGCCAGTAGTATAGAATGGGGGGGTGCGAACACCGGGGAGCTGTTTTTT.

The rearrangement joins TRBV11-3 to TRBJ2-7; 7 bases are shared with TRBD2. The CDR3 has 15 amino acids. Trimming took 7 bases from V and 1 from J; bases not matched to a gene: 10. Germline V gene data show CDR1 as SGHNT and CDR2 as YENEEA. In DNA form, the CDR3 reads TGTGCCAGCACCCGGGGCGGGAGTTTATCCTACGAGCAGTACTTC. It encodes CASTRGGSLSYEQYF. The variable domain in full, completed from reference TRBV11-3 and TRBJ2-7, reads EAGVVQSPRYKIIEKKQPVAFWCNPISGHNTLYWYLQNLGQGPELLIRYENEEAVDDSQLPKDRFSAERLKGVDSTLKIQPAELGDSAVYLCASTRGGSLSYEQYFGPGTRLTVT.

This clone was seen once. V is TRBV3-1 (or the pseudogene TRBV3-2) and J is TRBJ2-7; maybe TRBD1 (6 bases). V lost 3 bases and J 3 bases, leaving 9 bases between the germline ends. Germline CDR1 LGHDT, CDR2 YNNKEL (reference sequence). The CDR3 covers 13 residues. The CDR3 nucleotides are TGTGCCAGCAGCCACCCAGGGGACTACGAGCAGTACTTC. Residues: CASSHPGDYEQYF.

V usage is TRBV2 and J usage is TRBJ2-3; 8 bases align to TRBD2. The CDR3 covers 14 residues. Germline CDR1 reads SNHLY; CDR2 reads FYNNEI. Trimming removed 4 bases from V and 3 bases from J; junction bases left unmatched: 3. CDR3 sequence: CASSAQRGTDTQYF. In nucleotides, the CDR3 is TGTGCCAGCAGTGCCCAGCGGGGGACAGATACGCAGTATTTT.

The CDR3 protein is CASSSRGGQGYNEQFF. CDR3 bases: TGTGCCAGCAGTTCCCGAGGGGGACAGGGGTACAATGAGCAGTTCTTC. The chain employs TRBV25-1 and TRBJ2-1; 10 bases are shared with TRBD1. Germline V CDR1 and CDR2: MGHDK, SYGVNS. The V and J ends lost 5 bases and 4 bases, in that order; junction bases with no gene match: 8. CDR3 length: 16 amino acids. Using reference TRBV25-1 and TRBJ2-1 for the parts outside the CDR3, the full variable domain is EADIYQTPRYLVIGTGKKITLECSQTMGHDKMYWYQQDPGMELHLIHYSYGVNSTEKGDLSSESTVSRIRTEHFPLTLESARPSHTSQYLCASSSRGGQGYNEQFFGPGTRLTVL.

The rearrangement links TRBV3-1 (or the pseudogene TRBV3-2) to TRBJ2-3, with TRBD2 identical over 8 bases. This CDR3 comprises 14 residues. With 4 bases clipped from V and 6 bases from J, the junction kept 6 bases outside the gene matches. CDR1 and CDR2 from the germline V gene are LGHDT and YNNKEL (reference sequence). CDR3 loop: CASSPKGGGDTQYF. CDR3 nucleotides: TGTGCCAGCAGCCCCAAAGGCGGGGGGGATACGCAGTATTTT.

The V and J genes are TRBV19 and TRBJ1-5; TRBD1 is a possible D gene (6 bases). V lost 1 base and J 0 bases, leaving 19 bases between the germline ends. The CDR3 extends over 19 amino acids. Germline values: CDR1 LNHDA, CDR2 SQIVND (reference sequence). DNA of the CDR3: TGTGCCAGTAGTATAGGTGCGACAGGTTCTTACAATAGCAATCAGCCCCAGCATTTT. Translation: CASSIGATGSYNSNQPQHF.

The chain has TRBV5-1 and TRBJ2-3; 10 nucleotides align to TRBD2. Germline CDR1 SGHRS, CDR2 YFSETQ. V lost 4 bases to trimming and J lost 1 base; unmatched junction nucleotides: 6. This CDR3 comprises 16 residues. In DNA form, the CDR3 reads TGCGCCAGCAGCCGGACCCTAGCGGGGGGCACAGATACGCAGTATTTT. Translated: CASSRTLAGGTDTQYF.

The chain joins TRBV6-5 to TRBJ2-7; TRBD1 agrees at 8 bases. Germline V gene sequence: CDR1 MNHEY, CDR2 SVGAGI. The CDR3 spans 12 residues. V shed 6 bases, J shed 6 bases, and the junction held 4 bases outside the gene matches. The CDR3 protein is CASSRTGSEQYF. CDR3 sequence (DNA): TGTGCCAGCAGCCGGACAGGGAGCGAGCAGTACTTC.

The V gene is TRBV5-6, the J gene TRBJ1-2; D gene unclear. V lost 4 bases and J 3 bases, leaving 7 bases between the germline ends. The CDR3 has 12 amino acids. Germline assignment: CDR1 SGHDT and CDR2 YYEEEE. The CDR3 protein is CASSPGDYGYTF. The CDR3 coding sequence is TGTGCCAGCAGCCCCGGGGACTATGGCTACACCTTC.

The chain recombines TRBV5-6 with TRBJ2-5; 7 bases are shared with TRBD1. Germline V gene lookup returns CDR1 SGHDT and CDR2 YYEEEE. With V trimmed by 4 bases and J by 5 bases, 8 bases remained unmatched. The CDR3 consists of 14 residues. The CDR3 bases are TGTGCCAGCAGCCCCCCCAGCAGGGGGGAGACCCAGTACTTC. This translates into CASSPPSRGETQYF.

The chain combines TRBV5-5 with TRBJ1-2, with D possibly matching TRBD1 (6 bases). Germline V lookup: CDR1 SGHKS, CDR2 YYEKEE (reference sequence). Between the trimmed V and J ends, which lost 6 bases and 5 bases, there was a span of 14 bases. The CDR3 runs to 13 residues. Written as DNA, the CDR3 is TGTGCCAGCACCCCGGGGGGCAGTTATGGCTACACCTTC. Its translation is CASTPGGSYGYTF.

The CDR3 nucleotides are TGTGCCTGGAGCGTACTCCCGGGGGGGACTGAAGCTTTCTTT. This gives the protein CAWSVLPGGTEAFF. This chain connects TRBV30 to TRBJ1-1, with D possibly matching TRBD1 (5 bases). CDR1 is GTSNPN, CDR2 SVGIG, per germline (reference sequence). This CDR3 has 14 amino acids. V shed 3 bases and J shed 5 bases, with 16 bases lying between them.

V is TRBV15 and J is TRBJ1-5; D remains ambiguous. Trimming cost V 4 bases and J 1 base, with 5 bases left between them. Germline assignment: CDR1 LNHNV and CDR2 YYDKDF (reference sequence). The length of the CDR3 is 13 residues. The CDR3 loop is CATSTGSNQPQHF. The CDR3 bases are TGTGCCACCAGCACGGGGAGCAATCAGCCCCAGCATTTT.

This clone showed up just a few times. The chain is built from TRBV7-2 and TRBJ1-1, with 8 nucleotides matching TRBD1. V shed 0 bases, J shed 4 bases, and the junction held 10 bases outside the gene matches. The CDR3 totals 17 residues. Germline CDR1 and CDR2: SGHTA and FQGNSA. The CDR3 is CASSLAPGQGRGTEAFF. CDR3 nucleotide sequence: TGTGCCAGCAGCTTAGCCCCTGGACAGGGTCGGGGCACTGAAGCTTTCTTT.

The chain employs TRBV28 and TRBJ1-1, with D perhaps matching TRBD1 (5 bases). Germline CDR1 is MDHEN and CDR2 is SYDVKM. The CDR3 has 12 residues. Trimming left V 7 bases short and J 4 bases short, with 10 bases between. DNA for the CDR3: TGTGCCAGCACCCCAGGGCCCACTGAAGCTTTCTTT. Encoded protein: CASTPGPTEAFF.